Reported below is one T cell receptor (beta chain). Sequenced by immunoSEQ multiplex PCR; TCRdb stores in-frame clones only, minus some. The sample lists over 25,000 clones; about 89% were seen once. This specimen belongs to a study of T cell changes during pregnancy in multiple sclerosis. This CDR3 region has 14 residues. CDR1 LNHNV and CDR2 YYDKDF come from the germline V gene (reference sequence). The V gene end was trimmed by 3 bases and the J gene end by 5 bases; junction bases not matched to a gene: 4. V gene TRBV15 combines with J gene TRBJ2-1, with 7 positions matching TRBD1. The sequence was collected from a female donor with multiple sclerosis, enrolled in a pregnancy study. The sample here was CD8+ T cells from peripheral blood mononuclear cells, taken in the second trimester of pregnancy. In DNA, the CDR3 is TGTGCCACCAGCAGGGGACAGCCCGACAATGAGCAGTTCTTC. This codes for CATSRGQPDNEQFF.